Each of the 4 T cell receptor beta chains below was sequenced from the same sample in a study of blood T cell repertoires in COVID-19. Clones were sequenced by immunoSEQ multiplex PCR, and TCRdb holds only the in-frame ones, with some missing. The data show 250,000 or so clones, nearly 90% seen once. Sequences were obtained from peripheral blood. The receptors here all came from a man between 18 and 29 years old with active or convalescent COVID-19.

The V gene is TRBV4-1, the J gene TRBJ2-5; 11 bases are shared with TRBD2. CDR3 length: 19 residues. CDR1 and CDR2 from the germline V gene are MGHRA and YSYEKL. Losses at the gene ends were 1 base for V and 5 bases for J; bases not matched to a gene: 15. In DNA form, the CDR3 reads TGCGCCAGCAGCCAAGGGGGCAGGACTAGCGGGTTATTTAGGGAGACCCAGTACTTC. Amino acids: CASSQGGRTSGLFRETQYF.

This rearrangement joins TRBV9 to TRBJ2-7; 7 bases align to TRBD1. Germline CDR1 reads SGDLS; CDR2 reads YYNGEE. The CDR3 loop spans 14 amino acids. The V gene end was trimmed by 0 bases and the J gene end by 2 bases; junction bases not matched to a gene: 2. The CDR3 reads CASSVGGTAYEQYF. The CDR3 DNA reads as TGTGCCAGCAGCGTAGGGGGGACAGCCTACGAGCAGTACTTC.

The V call is TRBV5-4, the J call TRBJ1-6, with 9 bases that match TRBD1. The J segment lost 7 bases and the V segment lost 0 bases, leaving 2 bases of the junction unmatched. There are 15 residues in the CDR3. Germline CDR1 and CDR2: SGHNT and YYREEE (reference sequence). The CDR3 nucleotides read TGTGCCAGCAGCTTGGCCGGGACAGGGAATTCACCCCTCCACTTT. This gives the protein CASSLAGTGNSPLHF.

V and J are TRBV19 and TRBJ1-1; TRBD1 aligns across 9 bases. CDR1 is LNHDA and CDR2 is SQIVND in the germline V gene (reference sequence). V lost 3 bases to trimming and J lost 5 bases; unmatched junction nucleotides: 7. The length of the CDR3 is 15 residues. The CDR3 sequence is CASSIQGQGGTEAFF. CDR3 DNA: TGTGCCAGTAGTATCCAGGGACAGGGCGGGACTGAAGCTTTCTTT.